This passage covers 23 T cell receptor beta chains from one sample sequenced in a study of blood T cell repertoires in COVID-19. Some clones are missing from TCRdb's copy, which holds only in-frame ones; the method was immunoSEQ multiplex PCR. The sample contains about 220,000 clones, roughly 82% of which appear only once. Sequences were obtained from peripheral blood. These receptors originate from a man aged 50 or older with active or convalescent COVID-19.

The chain combines TRBV19 with TRBJ2-7, with 10 bases aligning to TRBD2. Germline CDR1 and CDR2: LNHDA and SQIVND (reference sequence). The ends lost 1 base at V and 4 bases at J; junction bases unmatched: 4. This CDR3 is 15 amino acids long. This CDR3 reads CASSIAATSGYEQYV. Written as DNA, the CDR3 is TGTGCCAGTAGTATAGCTGCGACTAGCGGGTACGAGCAGTACGTC.

The chain employs TRBV6-2 or TRBV6-3 and TRBJ2-5; TRBD2 matches at 11 bases. J was trimmed by 3 bases and V by 2 bases; bases with no gene match: 5. The length of the CDR3 is 16 residues. CDR1 is MNHEY and CDR2 is SVGEGT in the germline V gene. CDR3 nucleotides: TGTGCCAGCAGTTACAATAGCGGGAGGGGAGAAGAGACCCAGTACTTC. It is translated as CASSYNSGRGEETQYF.

The chain employs TRBV5-4 and TRBJ2-5; a weak D match, TRBD2 (7 bases). V lost 3 bases and J 5 bases, leaving 17 bases between the germline ends. The CDR3 covers 15 residues. Germline CDR1 reads SGHNT; CDR2 reads YYREEE (reference sequence). CDR3 DNA: TGTGCCAGCAGCTCCCGCGGGGGCCGGAGGGAGACCCAGTACTTC. Encoded protein: CASSSRGGRRETQYF.

This chain uses TRBV6-5 with TRBJ2-1; 13 bases are a match to TRBD2. Germline V gene data show CDR1 as MNHEY and CDR2 as SVGAGI. The CDR3 totals 16 residues. V lost 2 bases, J lost 4 bases, and 2 bases stayed unmatched. The CDR3 DNA reads as TGTGCCAGCAGTTACGGACTAGCGGGAGTATACAATGAGCAGTTCTTC. This sequence encodes CASSYGLAGVYNEQFF.

CDR3 loop: CASSLGDSWQYV. The DNA for the CDR3 is TGTGCCAGCAGCTTAGGGGACAGTTGGCAGTACGTC. The V call is TRBV7-9, the J call TRBJ2-7; 7 bases are a match to TRBD1. V was pared by 1 base and J by 9 bases, with 3 bases of the junction left unmatched. The CDR3 spans 12 residues. Germline values: CDR1 SEHNR, CDR2 FQNEAQ (reference sequence).

V gene TRBV5-1 combines with J gene TRBJ2-5; 9 bases align to TRBD1. The CDR3 runs to 15 residues. Germline V gives CDR1 SGHRS, CDR2 YFSETQ. J lost 5 bases, V lost 3 bases, and 8 bases had no gene match. CDR3 nucleotide sequence: TGCGCCAGCAGCTGGCCGGGACAGGGAGGGGAGACCCAGTACTTC. It is translated as CASSWPGQGGETQYF.

The genes are TRBV6-2 or TRBV6-3 and TRBJ2-5, with TRBD2 identical over 12 bases. V trimming: 1 base; J trimming: 2 bases; junction bases outside the gene matches: 11. Germline CDR1 and CDR2: MNHEY and SVGEGT. The CDR3 contains 19 residues. CDR3 coding DNA: TGTGCCAGCAGTTACTGGGGACTAGCGGGCGGTACGCCTCAAGAGACCCAGTACTTC. Protein product: CASSYWGLAGGTPQETQYF.

This clone was counted between two and nine times. The V gene is TRBV29-1, the J gene TRBJ2-4; 14 positions agree with TRBD2. Germline V gene lookup returns CDR1 SQVTM and CDR2 ANQGSEA. The length of the CDR3 is 16 residues. V shed 7 bases, J shed 7 bases, and the junction held 12 bases outside the gene matches. CDR3 in amino acids: CSAGSGTSGSRNIQYF. Here the CDR3 DNA reads TGCAGCGCCGGTAGTGGGACTAGCGGGAGTAGGAACATTCAGTACTTC.

The CDR3, as DNA: TGTGCCAGCAGCATGGACAGGGCTGAAGCTTTCTTT. It specifies CASSMDRAEAFF. V and J are TRBV7-9 and TRBJ1-1; 8 bases agree with TRBD1. Unmatched junction bases numbered 2, after V lost 5 bases and J lost 6 bases. The CDR3 spans 12 residues. The germline V gene encodes CDR1 SEHNR and CDR2 FQNEAQ (reference sequence). The full variable domain, its missing parts supplied by reference TRBV7-9 and TRBJ1-1, is DTGVSQNPRHKITKRGQNVTFRCDPISEHNRLYWYRQTLGQGPEFLTYFQNEAQLEKSRLLSDRFSAERPKGSFSTLEIQRTEQGDSAMYLCASSMDRAEAFFGQGTRLTVV.

The V and J genes are TRBV4-3 and TRBJ2-2; 8 nucleotides match TRBD1. V lost 4 bases and J lost 0; bases outside the gene matches: 16. The germline V gene has CDR1 LGHNA and CDR2 YSLEER. This CDR3 contains 20 residues. CDR3: CASSLSALGQVLSNTGELFF. The CDR3 coding sequence is TGCGCCAGCAGCCTGTCCGCCTTGGGACAGGTCTTGTCGAACACCGGGGAGCTGTTTTTT.

The chain couples TRBV24-1 to TRBJ1-2; maybe TRBD1 (5 bases). The ends were cut back, 3 bases at V and 7 bases at J, with 14 bases in the middle. The CDR3 runs to 14 residues. CDR1 and CDR2 (germline): KGHDR, SFDVKD. The CDR3 loop is CATSDDDRTSGYTF. The DNA of the CDR3 is TGTGCCACCAGTGATGATGATCGGACATCTGGCTACACCTTC.

This clone was observed a handful of times. This chain connects TRBV27 to TRBJ1-1, with D perhaps TRBD1 (5 bases). This CDR3 region has 18 residues. Germline V gene sequence: CDR1 MNHEY, CDR2 SMNVEV (reference sequence). V was trimmed by 8 bases and J by 0 bases, leaving 25 bases between them. The CDR3 protein is CASAEGPPSRGVNTEAFF. The CDR3 region has the DNA TGTGCCAGCGCGGAGGGACCTCCATCACGGGGGGTGAACACTGAAGCTTTCTTT.

The rearrangement links TRBV4-3 to TRBJ1-6; 9 bases map to TRBD1. The germline V gene encodes CDR1 LGHNA and CDR2 YSLEER. V trimming: 4 bases; J trimming: 8 bases; junction bases outside the gene matches: 12. The CDR3 covers 17 residues. For the CDR3, the DNA is TGCGCCAGCAGCCCCGACTATCGGACAGGGGTGGATTCACCCCTCCACTTT. Encoded protein: CASSPDYRTGVDSPLHF.

The chain carries TRBV7-2 and TRBJ2-3; possible D gene TRBD1, 6 bases. Germline CDR1 SGHTA, CDR2 FQGNSA. With 1 base removed from V and 0 bases from J, the gap between germline ends came to 17 bases. CDR3 length equals 18 residues. The CDR3 DNA is TGTGCCAGCAGCTTAGAGGCGGACAGACTTCTCAGCACAGATACGCAGTATTTT. This encodes CASSLEADRLLSTDTQYF.

V gene TRBV28 combines with J gene TRBJ1-2; 12 positions match TRBD1. Trimming cost V 0 bases and J 0 bases; bases outside gene matches: 5. Germline CDR1 and CDR2: MDHEN and SYDVKM. The CDR3 extends over 18 amino acids. The CDR3 DNA is TGTGCCAGCAGTTTATGGGGACAGGGGGCCGTAGCTAACTATGGCTACACCTTC. Translation gives CASSLWGQGAVANYGYTF.

V gene TRBV4-3 combines with J gene TRBJ1-6, with 8 positions matching TRBD1. CDR3 length: 18 amino acids. The V gene end was trimmed by 0 bases and the J gene end by 7 bases; junction bases not matched to a gene: 11. Looked up from germline, CDR1 is LGHNA and CDR2 is YSLEER. The CDR3 nucleotides read TGCGCCAGCAGCCAAGAGAGGCAGGGGGCGTATAACAATTCACCCCTCCACTTT. Translated: CASSQERQGAYNNSPLHF.

The chain has TRBV14 and TRBJ1-1, with D uncertain. V was trimmed by 4 bases and J by 0 bases, leaving 12 bases between them. In germline, CDR1 is SGHDN, CDR2 FVKESK. The CDR3 runs 15 residues. CDR3 nucleotides: TGTGCCAGCAGCCCATTAAGAGGGATGAACACTGAAGCTTTCTTT. Protein sequence: CASSPLRGMNTEAFF.

The chain employs TRBV29-1 and TRBJ2-1; 9 bases agree with TRBD2. Germline CDR1 and CDR2: SQVTM and ANQGSEA. This CDR3 is 13 amino acids long. The V segment lost 8 bases and the J segment 0 bases; nucleotides outside the gene matches: 2. CDR3 DNA sequence: TGCAGCATGACTAGCGGCTCCTACAATGAGCAGTTCTTC. As protein: CSMTSGSYNEQFF.

The genes are TRBV9 and TRBJ1-2; possibly TRBD1 for D (5 bases). The CDR3 has 15 residues. V was shortened by 4 bases and J by 8 bases, with 21 bases between the two germline ends. Germline loops: CDR1 SGDLS, CDR2 YYNGEE. Here the CDR3 DNA reads TGTGCCAGCAGCCCATTGGGCAGGACACTGGACGGCTACACCTTC. Its translation is CASSPLGRTLDGYTF.

The rearrangement uses TRBV6-2 or TRBV6-3 and TRBJ1-5; 10 bases map to TRBD1. The ends lost 6 bases at V and 1 base at J; junction bases unmatched: 6. The CDR3 spans 16 residues. Germline values: CDR1 MNHEY, CDR2 SVGEGT. The CDR3 region is CASSRQGQGSNQPQHF. Here the CDR3 DNA reads TGTGCCAGCAGCCGACAGGGACAGGGGAGCAATCAGCCCCAGCATTTT.

The V gene is TRBV5-4, the J gene TRBJ1-4; D unresolved. V lost 4 bases and J 5 bases, leaving 18 bases between the germline ends. CDR3 length: 16 amino acids. The germline V gene encodes CDR1 SGHNT and CDR2 YYREEE (reference sequence). CDR3 coding DNA: TGTGCCAGCAGCCTTTTCTCTGTAGGAGGGAATGAAAAACTGTTTTTT. It yields the protein CASSLFSVGGNEKLFF. The variable domain in full, with the rest retrieved from reference TRBV5-4 and TRBJ1-4, is ETGVTQSPTHLIKTRGQQVTLRCSSQSGHNTVSWYQQALGQGPQFIFQYYREEENGRGNFPPRFSGLQFPNYSSELNVNALELDDSALYLCASSLFSVGGNEKLFFGSGTQLSVL.

This chain uses TRBV7-6 with TRBJ2-7; 9 bases fit TRBD2. The germline V gene encodes CDR1 SGHVS and CDR2 FNYEAQ. The CDR3 has 15 residues. J was trimmed by 2 bases and V by 4 bases; bases with no gene match: 6. CDR3 sequence reads: CASSSPTSGPYEQYF. In nucleotides, the CDR3 is TGTGCCAGCAGCTCCCCGACTAGCGGACCCTACGAGCAGTACTTC.

V is TRBV5-4 and J is TRBJ1-2; weak D call: TRBD1 (5 bases). CDR1 is SGHNT, CDR2 YYREEE, per germline (reference sequence). CDR3 length: 17 amino acids. V was cut by 4 bases and J by 8 bases, with 27 bases left in between. CDR3 loop: CASSGGTGKRPKQGYTF. DNA for the CDR3: TGTGCCAGCAGCGGAGGGACGGGGAAAAGACCCAAACAGGGCTACACCTTC.